In its sample, the clone carrying this T cell receptor beta chain was seen a few times. Antigen unknown. CD45RO/CCR7/CD25/CD127/CD95/CD27 sorting isolated CD4+ naive, central memory, regulatory and stem cell-like memory cells. Investigators reverse transcribed all isolated RNA, so they sequenced expressed TCRB transcripts. TCRdb's table, derived via immunoSEQ multiplex PCR, lists solely in-frame clones and lacks some. The profile shows fewer than 450,000 clones, roughly 12% of them singletons. This sample is drawn from a study of beta chain features in type 1 diabetes. Study-level findings and limits: Within each of all four CD4+ subsets, Type 1 diabetes patients had TCRB CDR3s that were moderately but significantly shorter. Researchers could not determine here whether HLA type influences TCRB rearrangement.

The length of the CDR3 is 14 residues. Germline CDR1 reads GTSNPN; CDR2 reads SVGIG (reference sequence). Trimming removed 2 bases from V and 6 bases from J; junction bases left unmatched: 7. What was sequenced was naive CD4+ T cells from blood. The sequence was collected from a woman under 30 with type 1 diabetes. The chain recombines TRBV30 with TRBJ2-1, with 7 bases fitting TRBD2. CDR3 sequence (DNA): TGTGCCTGGAGTTTTGGAGCGGGGTTCAATGAGCAGTTCTTC. This translates into CAWSFGAGFNEQFF.